Described below is a single T cell receptor (beta chain) sequence and its context. This sample was included in a study of T cell responses to AZD1222 COVID-19 vaccine. Trimming took off 3 bases at V and 0 bases at J, with 10 bases between the two ends. The CDR3 runs to 15 residues. Germline V CDR1 and CDR2: LNHDA, SQIVND (reference sequence). Profiling relied on immunoSEQ multiplex PCR, and the TCRdb table lists in-frame clones only, not all of them. Of some 140,000 clones listed, 92% are singletons. J is TRBJ2-3 and V is TRBV19; D possibly corresponds to TRBD2 (6 bases). This TCR came from an adult in good health. This sample comprised peripheral blood, obtained on day 0 of AZD1222 vaccination. The CDR3 bases are TGTGCCAGTAGTATTCGGGGACTTAGCACAGATACGCAGTATTTT. Its protein is CASSIRGLSTDTQYF.